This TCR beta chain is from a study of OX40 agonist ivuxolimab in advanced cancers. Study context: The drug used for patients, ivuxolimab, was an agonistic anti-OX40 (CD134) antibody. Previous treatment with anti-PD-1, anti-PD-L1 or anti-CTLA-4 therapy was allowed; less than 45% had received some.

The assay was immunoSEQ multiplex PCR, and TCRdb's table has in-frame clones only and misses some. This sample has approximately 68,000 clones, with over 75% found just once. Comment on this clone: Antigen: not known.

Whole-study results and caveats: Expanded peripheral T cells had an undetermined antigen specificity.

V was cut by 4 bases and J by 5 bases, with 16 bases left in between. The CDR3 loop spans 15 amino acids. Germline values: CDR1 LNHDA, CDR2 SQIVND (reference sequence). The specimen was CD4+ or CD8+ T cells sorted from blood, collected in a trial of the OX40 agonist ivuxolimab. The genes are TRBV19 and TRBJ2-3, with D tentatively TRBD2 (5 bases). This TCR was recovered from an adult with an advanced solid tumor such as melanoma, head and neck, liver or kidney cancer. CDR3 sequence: CASSTPRRLGDTQYF. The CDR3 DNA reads TGTGCCAGTAGTACCCCGAGGAGGCTGGGAGATACGCAGTATTTT.